The 3 T cell receptor beta chains in this list originate from one sample, sequenced in a study of cytomegalovirus exposure and HLA in healthy donors. PCR involved 60 Vbeta and 13 Jbeta primers. The table came from immunoSEQ multiplex PCR; TCRdb's copy has only in-frame clones and leaves some out. The listing records about 200,000 clones. Material: PBMCs. The source of these receptors is a man aged 25 to 40 in good health and CMV-seronegative.

The V and J genes are TRBV19 and TRBJ1-2, with 7 bases matching TRBD1. This CDR3 contains 14 residues. Losses at the gene ends were 10 bases for V and 3 bases for J; bases not matched to a gene: 11. In germline, CDR1 is LNHDA, CDR2 SQIVND (reference sequence). The CDR3 sequence is CATEGQYPYYGYTF. Here the CDR3 DNA reads TGTGCCACCGAGGGACAGTATCCCTACTATGGCTACACCTTC.

CDR3 sequence reads: CASRITIAGGYEQYF. The CDR3 coding sequence is TGTGCCAGCAGAATTACCATAGCGGGAGGTTACGAGCAGTACTTC. The V call is TRBV27, the J call TRBJ2-7; the match to TRBD2 covers 10 bases. In germline, CDR1 is MNHEY, CDR2 SMNVEV (reference sequence). The V and J ends lost 6 bases and 4 bases, in that order; junction bases with no gene match: 9. CDR3 length: 15 amino acids.

The rearrangement uses TRBV30 and TRBJ1-1; no definite D call. Germline V gene lookup returns CDR1 GTSNPN and CDR2 SVGIG (reference sequence). CDR3 length equals 11 residues. Trimming shortened V by 5 bases and J by 1 base, and 5 bases separated the two germline ends. The CDR3 nucleotides are TGTGCCTGGGTACAGAACACTGAAGCTTTCTTT. Protein product: CAWVQNTEAFF.